Listed here are 6 T cell receptor beta chains from one sample, sequenced in a study of T cell clones after liver transplantation. This table comes from immunoSEQ multiplex PCR, and its TCRdb copy is limited to in-frame clones, with some not included. The sample shows tens of thousands of clones, roughly 90% of them seen only once. This specimen consisted of CD4+ T cells from blood, obtained before liver transplant. Receptors were obtained from a human donor who received a liver transplant.

This chain uses TRBV11-3 with TRBJ1-4, with D unresolved. The CDR3 totals 12 residues. V lost 5 bases and J 8 bases, leaving 9 bases between the germline ends. CDR1 SGHNT and CDR2 YENEEA come from the germline V gene. The CDR3 sequence is CASSRRGEKLFF. The CDR3 nucleotides read TGTGCCAGCAGCCGCAGAGGAGAAAAACTGTTTTTT. The full variable domain, rest sourced from reference TRBV11-3 and TRBJ1-4, is EAGVVQSPRYKIIEKKQPVAFWCNPISGHNTLYWYLQNLGQGPELLIRYENEEAVDDSQLPKDRFSAERLKGVDSTLKIQPAELGDSAVYLCASSRRGEKLFFGSGTQLSVL.

This chain connects TRBV5-4 to TRBJ1-4, with D maybe TRBD1 (6 bases). V lost 0 bases to trimming and J lost 7 bases, with 16 bases between them. Germline V gene lookup returns CDR1 SGHNT and CDR2 YYREEE (reference sequence). The CDR3 spans 16 residues. The CDR3 protein is CASSLAGQGQSEKLFF. CDR3 DNA sequence: TGTGCCAGCAGCTTGGCCGGGCAGGGACAAAGTGAAAAACTGTTTTTT.

CDR3 loop: CASSPRQGHSGNTIYF. The DNA for the CDR3 is TGTGCCAGCAGTCCCAGACAGGGCCACTCTGGAAACACCATATATTTT. The rearrangement joins TRBV28 to TRBJ1-3; 7 nucleotides agree with TRBD1. The CDR3 is made up of 16 amino acids. V lost 5 bases to trimming and J lost 0 bases; unmatched junction nucleotides: 7. The germline gives CDR1 MDHEN, CDR2 SYDVKM.

The genes are TRBV29-1 and TRBJ2-5, with 11 nucleotides matching TRBD2. This CDR3 is 13 amino acids long. From germline, CDR1 is SQVTM and CDR2 ANQGSEA. Trimming at V came to 7 bases and at J to 3 bases, leaving 4 bases not matched to a gene. The CDR3 DNA reads as TGCAGCGGCCTGACTAGCGGGGAAGAGACCCAGTACTTC. Its translation is CSGLTSGEETQYF.

The chain carries TRBV19 and TRBJ2-3; 7 bases align to TRBD1. The CDR3 is 15 residues long. Germline values: CDR1 LNHDA, CDR2 SQIVND (reference sequence). The junction had 6 bases not matched to a gene; V was cut back by 0 bases and J by 6 bases. The CDR3 DNA follows: TGTGCCAGTAGTATAGATGGGACAGCCGCGGATACGCAGTATTTT. This sequence encodes CASSIDGTAADTQYF.

V and J are TRBV18 and TRBJ2-4, with 8 bases matching TRBD1. Trimming removed 6 bases from V and 14 bases from J; junction bases left unmatched: 9. Germline lookup yields CDR1 KGHSH and CDR2 LQKENI. This CDR3 is built from 12 residues. DNA for the CDR3: TGTGCCAGCTCCCTGGGACAGGCGGATAAGTACTTC. It encodes CASSLGQADKYF. The variable domain in full, with the rest retrieved from reference TRBV18 and TRBJ2-4, is NAGVMQNPRHLVRRRGQEARLRCSPMKGHSHVYWYRQLPEEGLKFMVYLQKENIIDESGMPKERFSAEFPKEGPSILRIQQVVRGDSAAYFCASSLGQADKYFGAGTRLSVL.